The clone carrying this TCR beta chain was observed a handful of times. The antigen is unknown. This record comes from a study of cytomegalovirus exposure and HLA in healthy donors. Study-level information: A later analysis reported the 100 to 150 validation repertoires used the same platform as the roughly 700 first-cohort repertoires. Study-wide results and caveats: Confirmation in vitro established that a few CMV-associated chains were specific for CMV antigens. Cytomegalovirus association was assigned to over 150 TCR beta chains.

The CDR3 is made up of 15 amino acids. V shed 1 base, J shed 1 base, and the junction held 4 bases outside the gene matches. Germline CDR1 reads LGHNA; CDR2 reads YSLEER. Only in-frame clones appear in the TCRdb table, and some are missing; sequencing was by immunoSEQ multiplex PCR. Altogether 150,000 to 200,000 clones are present, more than 70% being singletons, with the ten largest covering almost 3%. The sequence came from a young man in good health and CMV-seronegative. Sequencing input: PBMCs. This rearrangement joins TRBV4-3 to TRBJ2-7; TRBD2 agrees at 7 bases. For the CDR3, the DNA is TGCGCCAGCAGCCAAGTGGCGGGAGATTCCTACGAGCAGTACTTC. Translation: CASSQVAGDSYEQYF.